Following are 19 T cell receptor beta chains from one sample sequenced in a study of blood T cell repertoires in COVID-19. Some clones are missing from TCRdb's copy, which holds only in-frame ones; the method was immunoSEQ multiplex PCR. The sample carries around 450,000 clones, 87% recorded once. The sample consisted of PBMCs or T cells enriched from blood (not recorded which). These receptors were taken from a woman aged 18-29 years who had recovered from COVID-19.

This clone was counted once. The V call is TRBV7-9, the J call TRBJ2-2; 7 positions agree with TRBD2. CDR3 length equals 15 residues. Germline loops: CDR1 SEHNR, CDR2 FQNEAQ (reference sequence). V shed 6 bases, J shed 6 bases, and the junction held 10 bases outside the gene matches. The CDR3 DNA reads as TGTGCCAGCAGGCCCTTAACGGGGGGAGCCGGGGAGCTGTTTTTT. This encodes CASRPLTGGAGELFF.

The chain carries TRBV28 and TRBJ2-5; D unresolved. The CDR3 runs to 13 residues. V was shortened by 6 bases and J by 4 bases, with 12 bases between the two germline ends. The V gene's germline CDR1 is MDHEN and CDR2 SYDVKM. The CDR3 region is CASSTPPGETQYF. The DNA for the CDR3 is TGTGCCAGCAGCACTCCCCCCGGAGAGACCCAGTACTTC.

J is TRBJ2-3 and V is TRBV5-8; unclear D gene. Trimming removed 4 bases at V and 3 bases at J, with 6 bases between. Germline values: CDR1 SGHTS, CDR2 YDEGEE. The CDR3 sequence is 12 residues long. The CDR3 DNA reads TGTGCCAGCAGCCCCCGGACAGATACGCAGTATTTT. Amino acids: CASSPRTDTQYF.

The J gene is TRBJ1-3, the V gene TRBV27; D is undetermined. The V gene's germline CDR1 is MNHEY and CDR2 SMNVEV (reference sequence). V lost 2 bases, J lost 2 bases, and 4 bases lay in between. This CDR3 is 13 amino acids long. The DNA for the CDR3 is TGTGCCAGCAGTTTAGGGCCTGGAAACACCATATATTTT. Protein: CASSLGPGNTIYF.

The genes are TRBV13 and TRBJ1-5, with D perhaps TRBD1 (5 bases). The CDR3 runs 15 residues. Germline lookup yields CDR1 PRHDT and CDR2 FYEKMQ (reference sequence). Trimming cost V 3 bases and J 3 bases, with 12 bases left between them. Written as DNA, the CDR3 is TGTGCCAGCAGCTTCGGCAGGGATGTCAATCAGCCCCAGCATTTT. Translating it yields CASSFGRDVNQPQHF.

The J gene is TRBJ2-2, the V gene TRBV5-1; no clear D. V was trimmed by 1 base and J by 0 bases, leaving 7 bases between them. Germline V lookup: CDR1 SGHRS, CDR2 YFSETQ. The CDR3 spans 15 residues. The CDR3 reads CASSLSSPNTGELFF. The CDR3 DNA is TGCGCCAGCAGCTTGTCCAGTCCGAACACCGGGGAGCTGTTTTTT.

CDR3 protein: CASSLSGSRGEYSNQPQHF. The CDR3 DNA is TGTGCCAGCAGTTTATCGGGTTCGCGGGGGGAGTATAGCAATCAGCCCCAGCATTTT. V gene TRBV27 combines with J gene TRBJ1-5; maybe TRBD1 (5 bases). Germline loops: CDR1 MNHEY, CDR2 SMNVEV (reference sequence). Trimming stripped 0 bases from V and 0 bases from J, with 18 bases between. The CDR3 runs 19 residues.

A single count supports this clone. The chain links TRBV7-9 to TRBJ2-6; no reliable D call. CDR1 and CDR2 (germline): SEHNR, FQNEAQ (reference sequence). Between the trimmed V and J ends, which lost 2 bases and 3 bases, there was a span of 5 bases. The CDR3 is made up of 14 amino acids. CDR3: CASSLYSGANVLTF. In DNA, the CDR3 is TGTGCCAGCAGCTTATATAGTGGGGCCAACGTCCTGACTTTC.

Only a few counts were recorded for this clone. The chain uses TRBV5-1 and TRBJ1-2; D might be TRBD1 (5 bases). The V end was cut by 1 base, the J end by 2 bases, with 9 bases between. This CDR3 comprises 14 residues. Germline CDR1 and CDR2: SGHRS and YFSETQ. The CDR3 sequence is CASSLSTVNYGYTF. The CDR3 nucleotides are TGCGCCAGCAGCTTGTCGACAGTCAACTATGGCTACACCTTC.

The table lists this clone with a count of one. The V gene is TRBV5-1, the J gene TRBJ2-3; TRBD1 is a possible D gene (5 bases). Deletions cut 3 bases from V and 1 base from J, with 18 bases between. Germline CDR1 reads SGHRS; CDR2 reads YFSETQ. The CDR3 sequence is 17 residues long. The CDR3 protein is CASSSPAGPDGTDTQYF. CDR3 DNA sequence: TGCGCCAGCAGCTCCCCGGCAGGGCCTGATGGCACAGATACGCAGTATTTT.

The V call is TRBV5-6, the J call TRBJ2-3; 11 positions match TRBD2. Germline trimming cut 4 bases from V and 2 bases from J; bases unmatched to any gene: 3. This CDR3 has 15 residues. Germline V lookup: CDR1 SGHDT, CDR2 YYEEEE. The CDR3 nucleotides are TGTGCCAGCAGCCCTAGCGGGGGGCCCACAGATACGCAGTATTTT. Translated, it gives CASSPSGGPTDTQYF. Supplemented by reference TRBV5-6 and TRBJ2-3, the full variable domain reads DAGVTQSPTHLIKTRGQQVTLRCSPKSGHDTVSWYQQALGQGPQFIFQYYEEEERQRGNFPDRFSGHQFPNYSSELNVNALLLGDSALYLCASSPSGGPTDTQYFGPGTRLTVL.

J is TRBJ1-1 and V is TRBV7-9, with 11 positions matching TRBD1. V shed 4 bases, J shed 1 base, and the junction held 11 bases outside the gene matches. Germline assignment: CDR1 SEHNR and CDR2 FQNEAQ (reference sequence). The CDR3 extends over 18 amino acids. CDR3: CASSSLRADRGRNTEAFF. The CDR3 region has the DNA TGTGCCAGCAGCTCCTTGAGAGCGGACAGGGGGCGGAACACTGAAGCTTTCTTT.

The chain has TRBV7-9 and TRBJ2-1; TRBD2 aligns across 12 bases. J gave up 7 bases and V 4 bases, and 8 bases lay outside the gene matches. This CDR3 has 16 amino acids. The germline CDR1 and CDR2 sequences are SEHNR and FQNEAQ (reference sequence). The CDR3 DNA reads TGTGCCAGCAGCTCCCACCTAGCGGGGGGGGAGAATGAGCAGTTCTTC. Its protein product is CASSSHLAGGENEQFF.

The chain uses TRBV7-9 and TRBJ1-4; D possibly corresponds to TRBD1 (6 bases). V lost 7 bases to trimming and J lost 5 bases, with 17 bases between them. Germline CDR1 reads SEHNR; CDR2 reads FQNEAQ (reference sequence). The CDR3 has 15 amino acids. The CDR3 nucleotides are TGTGCCAGCACAGTCTCGGACAGACCCAATGAAAAACTGTTTTTT. Amino acids: CASTVSDRPNEKLFF.

This clone has a count of ten or more. The rearrangement links TRBV6-6 to TRBJ2-2, with a weak D call TRBD1 (6 bases). CDR3 size: 18 residues. Trimming left V 5 bases short and J 2 bases short, with 21 bases between. CDR1 MNHNY and CDR2 SVGAGI come from the germline V gene (reference sequence). The CDR3 is CASSPPTGYSSNTGELFF. The CDR3 DNA reads TGTGCCAGCAGTCCACCTACAGGGTACTCATCCAACACCGGGGAGCTGTTTTTT.

This rearrangement joins TRBV5-1 to TRBJ2-7; 7 bases map to TRBD2. CDR1 and CDR2 (germline): SGHRS, YFSETQ. Trimming took 0 bases from V and 2 from J; bases not matched to a gene: 8. The CDR3 is 16 amino acids. In nucleotides, the CDR3 is TGCGCCAGCAGCTTGGCCGGACCTAGCGGTCCCTACGAGCAGTACTTC. Amino acids: CASSLAGPSGPYEQYF.

V gene TRBV19 combines with J gene TRBJ1-1, with unresolved D. Trimming stripped 3 bases from V and 2 bases from J, with 13 bases between. The CDR3 length is 15 residues. Germline V gene sequence: CDR1 LNHDA, CDR2 SQIVND (reference sequence). CDR3 loop: CASSISSLYNTEAFF. DNA of the CDR3: TGTGCCAGTAGTATTAGTAGCTTATATAACACTGAAGCTTTCTTT.

J is TRBJ2-5 and V is TRBV7-2; D ambiguous. The length of the CDR3 is 11 residues. Germline V gives CDR1 SGHTA, CDR2 FQGNSA. The germline V and J ends were trimmed by 4 bases and 9 bases, with 9 bases remaining between them. The CDR3 region is CASSSAEAQYF. Here the CDR3 DNA reads TGTGCCAGCAGCTCCGCCGAGGCCCAGTACTTC.

The chain recombines TRBV4-2 with TRBJ1-6, with D possibly TRBD1 on 6 matching bases. V lost 1 base to trimming and J lost 5 bases, with 9 bases between them. This CDR3 comprises 15 residues. Germline V gene data show CDR1 as LGHNA and CDR2 as YNFKEQ. CDR3 DNA sequence: TGTGCCAGCAGCCAAGGACAGGCGCATAATTCACCCCTCCACTTT. Amino acid sequence: CASSQGQAHNSPLHF.